A single sample gave rise to the 28 T cell receptor beta chains below, sequenced in a study of T cells after yellow fever vaccination (dated by TCRdb to the late 2010s). Reading the label with the study, this specimen's treatment or condition is: live attenuated yellow fever vaccine strain. The method was 5' RACE. The sequencing machine was an Illumina NovaSeq 6000. In-frame beta chains were kept once TCRdb had trimmed the public reads at Q25 with fastp and called clones with MiXCR. A single entry per CDR3 protein holds the most common genes and DNA from its merged rows. This sample gives some 320,000 distinct CDR3 sequences in total; 7.5% to 9.5% of them show up just once. In total, the top ten clones hold about 3.7% of the sample. The sequences come from CD4+ T cells sorted from PBMCs, collected 5 days after the yellow fever booster vaccination. Source of these receptors: a man between 18 and 35 years old who received the YFV17D yellow fever vaccine.

The V and J genes are TRBV2 and TRBJ2-5, with 8 bases aligning to TRBD1. CDR3 length equals 14 residues. Trimming removed 6 bases from V and 4 bases from J; junction bases left unmatched: 7. CDR1 is SNHLY and CDR2 is FYNNEI in the germline V gene. Written as DNA, the CDR3 is TGTGCCAGCAGGGCCCAGGGGGCGGGAGAGACCCAGTACTTC. It translates to CASRAQGAGETQYF. Together with reference TRBV2 and TRBJ2-5, the CDR3 gives the full variable domain: EPEVTQTPSHQVTQMGQEVILRCVPISNHLYFYWYRQILGQKVEFLVSFYNNEISEKSEIFDDQFSVERPDGSNFTLKIRSTKLEDSAMYFCASRAQGAGETQYFGPGTRLLVL.

V gene TRBV11-1 combines with J gene TRBJ2-7; D is possibly TRBD2 (6 bases). Trimming removed 3 bases at V and 1 base at J, with 10 bases between. The CDR3 has 14 residues. CDR1 SGHAT and CDR2 FQDESV come from the germline V gene (reference sequence). CDR3 in amino acids: CASSLIGGSYEQYV. As DNA, the CDR3 is TGTGCCAGCAGCTTGATCGGGGGTTCCTACGAGCAGTACGTC.

This clonotype was detected a few times. V usage is TRBV12-3 or TRBV12-4 and J usage is TRBJ1-2; D is uncertain. The CDR3 covers 12 residues. The V and J ends lost 10 bases and 7 bases respectively, with 16 bases between them. The CDR3 DNA sequence: TGTGCCACCCAAATAAGGGCGAGTGGCTACACCTTC. This gives the protein CATQIRASGYTF.

In its sample, this clonotype was seen a few times. The chain uses TRBV3-1 and TRBJ2-5, with a weak D call TRBD2 (5 bases). Germline CDR1 reads LGHDT; CDR2 reads YNNKEL (reference sequence). The V and J ends lost 1 base and 2 bases respectively, with 11 bases between them. This CDR3 is built from 15 residues. The CDR3: CASSQVPWRQETQYF. The CDR3 DNA follows: TGTGCCAGCAGCCAAGTACCGTGGAGGCAAGAGACCCAGTACTTC.

This clonotype was found a few times. V gene TRBV12-3 or TRBV12-4 combines with J gene TRBJ1-2; D is ambiguous. The CDR3 sequence is 12 residues long. Trimming pared 4 bases from V and 4 bases from J, leaving 7 bases between. The CDR3 nucleotides read TGTGCCAGCAGTTACAATTCCTATGGCTACACCTTC. Residues: CASSYNSYGYTF.

The rearrangement joins TRBV20-1 to TRBJ1-2; a possible D gene is TRBD1 (6 bases). The CDR3 has 14 residues. Germline lookup yields CDR1 DFQATT and CDR2 SNEGSKA (reference sequence). The V gene lost 4 bases and the J gene lost 2 bases, with 14 bases spanning the gap. The CDR3: CSAIRGIPNYGYTF. The CDR3 nucleotides are TGCAGTGCTATTAGGGGGATTCCGAACTATGGCTACACCTTC.

This clonotype was recorded many times. The rearrangement links TRBV6-5 to TRBJ1-2; D call uncertain. V lost 0 bases and J lost 5, with 13 bases in between. CDR3 size: 15 residues. Germline CDR1 reads MNHEY; CDR2 reads SVGAGI. CDR3 coding DNA: TGTGCCAGCAGTTACTCGTCGGTGGCAGGTTATGGCTACACCTTC. The encoded protein is CASSYSSVAGYGYTF.

This clonotype was recorded at least ten times. CDR3 coding DNA: TGTGCCAGCAGTACAGGGGAGACCAAAAACATTCAGTACTTC. Protein sequence: CASSTGETKNIQYF. This chain joins TRBV7-9 and TRBJ2-4; 7 bases match TRBD1. The V gene end was trimmed by 6 bases and the J gene end by 2 bases; junction bases not matched to a gene: 4. Germline lookup yields CDR1 SEHNR and CDR2 FQNEAQ (reference sequence). The CDR3 length is 14 residues. Full variable domain (outside the CDR3, taken from reference TRBV7-9 and TRBJ2-4): DTGVSQNPRHKITKRGQNVTFRCDPISEHNRLYWYRQTLGQGPEFLTYFQNEAQLEKSRLLSDRFSAERPKGSFSTLEIQRTEQGDSAMYLCASSTGETKNIQYFGAGTRLSVL.

V usage is TRBV5-1 and J usage is TRBJ2-6; D is ambiguous. CDR1 is SGHRS, CDR2 YFSETQ, per germline. The CDR3 is 15 residues long. The V end lost 5 bases, the J end lost 3 bases, and 12 bases lay between the germline ends. Here the CDR3 reads CASRKGTHGANVLTF. CDR3 nucleotides: TGCGCCAGCAGAAAGGGAACGCATGGGGCCAACGTCCTGACTTTC.

This clonotype has only a few counts. This chain joins TRBV5-1 and TRBJ2-1; TRBD2 might be the D (5 bases). The germline gives CDR1 SGHRS, CDR2 YFSETQ. Trimming took 0 bases from V and 0 from J, leaving 13 bases between them. The CDR3 sequence is 17 residues long. The CDR3 DNA sequence: TGCGCCAGCAGCTTGGTTAGGACTCAGAGCTCCTACAATGAGCAGTTCTTC. Translated: CASSLVRTQSSYNEQFF.

There are a few counts of this clonotype. This chain connects TRBV19 to TRBJ1-2; D is unresolved. This CDR3 has 17 residues. Germline CDR1 LNHDA, CDR2 SQIVND (reference sequence). V gave up 2 bases and J gave up 6 bases, with 22 bases separating them. CDR3 amino acids: CASSITSVVRPPHGYTF. CDR3 coding DNA: TGTGCCAGTAGTATAACCTCTGTTGTCAGGCCACCCCATGGCTACACCTTC.

The chain carries TRBV6-1 and TRBJ1-2, with D uncertain. This CDR3 is 15 amino acids long. Germline V gene lookup returns CDR1 MNHNS and CDR2 SASEGT. The V and J ends lost 4 bases and 7 bases respectively, with 19 bases between them. Written as DNA, the CDR3 is TGTGCCAGCAGTGGAAAGTCCGTGGACCCGGGTGGCTACACCTTC. Its translation: CASSGKSVDPGGYTF.

This clonotype was recorded many times. The V and J genes are TRBV20-1 and TRBJ1-4; TRBD1 might be the D (5 bases). The germline gives CDR1 DFQATT, CDR2 SNEGSKA (reference sequence). V dropped 0 bases and J dropped 8 bases, with 13 bases sitting between them. CDR3 length equals 14 residues. CDR3 DNA sequence: TGCAGTGCTAGAGATCCCAGGGTCGAAGAAAAACTGTTTTTT. Encoded protein: CSARDPRVEEKLFF.

The genes are TRBV11-2 and TRBJ2-3; D call uncertain. V dropped 3 bases and J dropped 4 bases, with 11 bases sitting between them. The CDR3 has 14 amino acids. CDR1 and CDR2 (germline): SGHAT, FQNNGV. CDR3 residues: CASSFTPGADTQYF. The CDR3 DNA reads TGTGCCAGCAGCTTCACCCCTGGGGCAGATACGCAGTATTTT.

The chain couples TRBV4-3 to TRBJ2-5; D gene unclear. V was clipped by 2 bases and J by 4 bases, with 17 bases between them. Germline V lookup: CDR1 LGHNA, CDR2 YSLEER. This CDR3 has 16 amino acids. The DNA for the CDR3 is TGCGCCAGCAGCCAAACCCTTACCTCTGGAAGAGAGACCCAGTACTTC. This translates into CASSQTLTSGRETQYF.

This clonotype was picked up a small number of times. This sequence joins TRBV7-2 and TRBJ2-3; TRBD1 matches at 9 bases. This CDR3 is 15 amino acids long. CDR1 SGHTA and CDR2 FQGNSA come from the germline V gene. V lost 5 bases, J lost 0 bases, and 3 bases stayed unmatched. CDR3 sequence reads: CASSRDRASTDTQYF. The CDR3, as DNA: TGTGCCAGCAGCCGGGACAGGGCTAGCACAGATACGCAGTATTTT.

V and J are TRBV4-3 and TRBJ1-2; D is ambiguous. CDR1 LGHNA and CDR2 YSLEER come from the germline V gene. This CDR3 spans 13 amino acids. The V end was cut by 1 base, the J end by 4 bases, with 7 bases between. This CDR3 reads CASSQVLTYGYTF. The CDR3 DNA follows: TGCGCCAGCAGCCAAGTTTTGACCTATGGCTACACCTTC.

In this sample, this clonotype turned up a few times. The chain is built from TRBV19 and TRBJ1-6; no reliable D call. The V gene's germline CDR1 is LNHDA and CDR2 SQIVND (reference sequence). The V and J ends lost 6 bases and 7 bases respectively, with 10 bases between them. This CDR3 has 13 residues. Here the CDR3 reads CASSETRNSPLHF. The CDR3, as DNA: TGTGCCAGTAGCGAGACGAGAAATTCACCCCTCCACTTT.

This clonotype was recorded at least ten times. J is TRBJ1-5 and V is TRBV25-1, with TRBD1 identical over 7 bases. The V gene's germline CDR1 is MGHDK and CDR2 SYGVNS. The CDR3 runs 16 residues. Trimming at V came to 3 bases and at J to 0 bases, leaving 5 bases not matched to a gene. The CDR3 loop reads CASSDGRQGSNQPQHF. CDR3 nucleotide sequence: TGTGCCAGCAGTGATGGGCGACAGGGTAGCAATCAGCCCCAGCATTTT.

This clonotype was observed a handful of times. This chain connects TRBV29-1 to TRBJ2-1; 7 bases line up with TRBD2. Trimming at V came to 3 bases and at J to 1 base, leaving 3 bases not matched to a gene. Germline assignment: CDR1 SQVTM and CDR2 ANQGSEA. The CDR3 extends over 14 amino acids. CDR3 DNA sequence: TGCAGCGTTGACCGTAGCGGGTCCTACAATGAGCAGTTCTTC. Translating gives CSVDRSGSYNEQFF.

This clonotype has ten or more counts. Compared with germline, one end of the junction differs, possibly owing to a read error. The gene calls are TRBV4-1 and TRBJ1-4; weak D call: TRBD1 (5 bases). This CDR3 comprises 14 residues. Germline loops: CDR1 MGHRA, CDR2 YSYEKL. CDR3 sequence reads: CASSQGATNEKLFF. The CDR3 DNA reads TGTGCCAGCAGCCAAGGGGCAACTAATGAAAAACTGTTTTTT.

The gene calls are TRBV10-3 and TRBJ2-5; possibly TRBD2 for D (7 bases). Trimming cost V 0 bases and J 10 bases, with 12 bases left between them. CDR3 size: 13 residues. Germline-derived CDR1 and CDR2 are ENHRY and SYGVKD. CDR3 in amino acids: CAISESRGAGQYF. The DNA for the CDR3 is TGTGCCATCAGTGAGTCCCGGGGGGCAGGCCAGTACTTC.

The rearrangement links TRBV20-1 to TRBJ2-7; tentatively, D is TRBD1 (6 bases). The germline V gene encodes CDR1 DFQATT and CDR2 SNEGSKA (reference sequence). The CDR3 contains 14 residues. V was trimmed by 0 bases and J by 2 bases, leaving 11 bases between them. The CDR3 spells CSARDYQGTYEQYV. The CDR3 DNA sequence: TGCAGTGCTAGAGATTATCAGGGGACCTACGAGCAGTACGTC.

The chain joins TRBV20-1 to TRBJ1-2, with TRBD1 as a possible D gene (6 bases). Trimming took 1 base from V and 3 from J, leaving 15 bases between them. There are 15 residues in the CDR3. Germline CDR1 is DFQATT and CDR2 is SNEGSKA (reference sequence). The CDR3, as DNA: TGCAGTGCTAGAGGGTTGGGGGCCATGGACTATGGCTACACCTTC. Amino acids: CSARGLGAMDYGYTF.

This clonotype has only a few counts. This sequence joins TRBV4-2 and TRBJ1-1; D is possibly TRBD1 (6 bases). The CDR3 extends over 17 amino acids. Germline lookup yields CDR1 LGHNA and CDR2 YNFKEQ. Trimming cost V 3 bases and J 0 bases, with 17 bases left between them. CDR3 in DNA: TGTGCCAGCAGCCATATCTCGGCAGGGGCTATGAACACTGAAGCTTTCTTT. Its translation is CASSHISAGAMNTEAFF.

In nucleotides, the CDR3 is TGCGCCAGCAGCTCCGACAGGGGGGGATACGAGCAGTACTTC. Translation: CASSSDRGGYEQYF. This chain uses TRBV5-1 with TRBJ2-7; 9 bases agree with TRBD1. Looked up from germline, CDR1 is SGHRS and CDR2 is YFSETQ. With V trimmed by 3 bases and J by 4 bases, 5 bases remained unmatched. This CDR3 is built from 14 residues.

This clonotype occurred many times. CDR3 protein: CASSLGGTADNEQFF. The CDR3 DNA reads as TGCGCCAGCAGCTTGGGCGGGACAGCGGACAATGAGCAGTTCTTC. The V and J genes are TRBV5-1 and TRBJ2-1, with D possibly TRBD1 on 7 matching bases. This CDR3 has 15 residues. Trimming removed 0 bases at V and 5 bases at J, with 12 bases between. CDR1 SGHRS and CDR2 YFSETQ come from the germline V gene.

This sequence joins TRBV6-5 and TRBJ1-5; a weak D match, TRBD1 (6 bases). The germline gives CDR1 MNHEY, CDR2 SVGAGI. The CDR3 loop spans 18 amino acids. Trimming shortened V by 5 bases and J by 7 bases, and 27 bases separated the two germline ends. The CDR3 loop reads CASSTLTRDKISGQPQHF. CDR3 nucleotide sequence: TGTGCCAGCAGTACCCTAACCCGGGACAAAATAAGCGGGCAGCCCCAGCATTTT.